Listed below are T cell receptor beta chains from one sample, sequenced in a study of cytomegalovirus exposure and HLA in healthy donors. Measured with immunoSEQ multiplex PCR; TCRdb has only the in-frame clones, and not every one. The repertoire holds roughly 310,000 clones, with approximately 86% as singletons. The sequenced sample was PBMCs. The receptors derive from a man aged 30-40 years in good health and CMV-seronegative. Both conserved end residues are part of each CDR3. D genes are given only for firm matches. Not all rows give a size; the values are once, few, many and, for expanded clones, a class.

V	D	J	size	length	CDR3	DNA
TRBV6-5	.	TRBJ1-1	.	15	CASSYSWTQNTEAFF	TGTGCCAGCAGTTACTCGTGGACTCAGAACACTGAAGCTTTCTTT
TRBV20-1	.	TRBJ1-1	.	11	CSSTMNTEAFF	TGCAGTTCCACTATGAACACTGAAGCTTTCTTT
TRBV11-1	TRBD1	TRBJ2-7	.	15	CASSGRDRVTYEQYF	TGTGCCAGCAGCGGCCGGGACAGGGTTACCTACGAGCAGTACTTC
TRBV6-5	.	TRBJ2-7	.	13	CASSYTSAYEQYF	TGTGCCAGCAGTTACACATCCGCCTACGAGCAGTACTTC
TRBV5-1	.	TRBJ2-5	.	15	CASSLVLRDQETQYF	TGCGCCAGCAGCTTAGTTTTGAGGGACCAAGAGACCCAGTACTTC
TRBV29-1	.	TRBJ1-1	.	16	CSVVDYQVVMNTEAFF	TGCAGCGTTGTTGATTACCAGGTAGTAATGAACACTGAAGCTTTCTTT
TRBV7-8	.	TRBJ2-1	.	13	CASSSGLYNEQFF	TGTGCCAGCAGCTCGGGACTTTACAATGAGCAGTTCTTC
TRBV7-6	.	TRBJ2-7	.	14	CASSLGHQGYEQYF	TGTGCCAGCAGCTTAGGCCATCAGGGCTACGAGCAGTACTTC
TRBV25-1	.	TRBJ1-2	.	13	CASSEYFSYGYTF	TGTGCCAGCAGTGAATATTTTTCGTATGGCTACACCTTC
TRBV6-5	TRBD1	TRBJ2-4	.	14	CASSRGTGSNIQYF	TGTGCCAGCAGTAGGGGGACAGGGAGCAACATTCAGTACTTC
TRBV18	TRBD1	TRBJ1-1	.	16	CASSPSNRGRGTEAFF	TGTGCCAGCTCACCATCAAACAGGGGGCGAGGAACTGAAGCTTTCTTT
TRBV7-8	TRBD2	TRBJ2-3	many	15	CASSPWTSGVDTQYF	TGTGCCAGCAGCCCCTGGACTAGCGGGGTGGATACGCAGTATTTT
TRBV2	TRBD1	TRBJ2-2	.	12	CAGTGSTGELFF	TGTGCCGGGACAGGTAGCACCGGGGAGCTGTTTTTT
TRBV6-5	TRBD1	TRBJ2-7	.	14	CASRVRDRTYEQYF	TGTGCCAGTAGGGTTCGGGACAGAACCTACGAGCAGTACTTC
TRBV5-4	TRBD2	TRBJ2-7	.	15	CASSKGLAASYEQYF	TGTGCCAGCAGCAAGGGACTAGCGGCCTCCTACGAGCAGTACTTC
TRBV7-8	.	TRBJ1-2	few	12	CASSLLSYGYTF	TGTGCCAGCAGCTTACTCAGCTATGGCTACACCTTC
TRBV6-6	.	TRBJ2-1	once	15	CASSYPGLSYNEQFF	TGTGCCAGCAGTTACCCTGGACTCTCCTACAATGAGCAGTTCTTC
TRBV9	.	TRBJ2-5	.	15	CASSAYGIQTETQYF	TGTGCCAGCAGCGCGTACGGGATTCAGACGGAGACCCAGTACTTC
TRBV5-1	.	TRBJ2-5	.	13	CASSLLSQETQYF	TGCGCCAGCAGCTTGCTTAGCCAAGAGACCCAGTACTTC
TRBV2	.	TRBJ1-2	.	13	CASTQVGQGACTF	.
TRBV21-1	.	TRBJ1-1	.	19	CASTDRGDHAANVNTEAFF	TGTGCCAGCACCGACAGGGGAGATCACGCCGCGAACGTGAACACTGAAGCTTTCTTT
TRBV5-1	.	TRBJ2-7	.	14	CASSLSAQTYEQYF	TGCGCCAGCAGCTTGTCGGCACAGACCTACGAGCAGTACTTC
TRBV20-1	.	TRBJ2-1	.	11	CSAITRNEQFF	TGCAGTGCTATTACGAGGAATGAGCAGTTCTTC
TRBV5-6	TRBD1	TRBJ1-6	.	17	CASSWWDRGSYNSPLHF	TGTGCCAGCAGCTGGTGGGACAGGGGCAGCTATAATTCACCCCTCCACTTT
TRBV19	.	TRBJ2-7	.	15	CASSIEGTNPHEQYF	TGTGCCAGTAGTATAGAGGGCACAAATCCCCACGAGCAGTACTTC
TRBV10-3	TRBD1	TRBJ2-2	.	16	CAISEGTGTNTGELFF	TGTGCCATCAGTGAAGGGACAGGCACGAACACCGGGGAGCTGTTTTTT
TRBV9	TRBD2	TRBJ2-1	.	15	CASSVGLAGGAGQFF	TGTGCCAGCAGCGTCGGACTAGCGGGGGGCGCAGGGCAGTTCTTC
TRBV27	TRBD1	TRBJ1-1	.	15	CASSFHRGPNTEAFF	TGTGCCAGCAGTTTTCACAGGGGGCCTAACACTGAAGCTTTCTTT
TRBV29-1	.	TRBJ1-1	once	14	CSVDGHPMNTEAFF	TGCAGCGTGGACGGACACCCCATGAACACTGAAGCTTTCTTT
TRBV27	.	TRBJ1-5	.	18	CASSLYGGVDRMDQPQHF	TGTGCCAGCAGTTTATATGGGGGAGTGGACAGAATGGATCAGCCCCAGCATTTT
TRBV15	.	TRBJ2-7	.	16	CATSRAGQGFSYEQYF	TGTGCCACCAGCAGAGCTGGGCAGGGCTTTTCCTACGAGCAGTACTTC
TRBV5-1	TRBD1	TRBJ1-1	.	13	CASSLTGDTEAFF	TGCGCCAGCAGCTTGACAGGGGACACTGAAGCTTTCTTT
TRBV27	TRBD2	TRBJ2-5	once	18	CASRGGGLAGGPQKTQYF	TGTGCCAGCCGAGGGGGTGGACTAGCGGGGGGGCCGCAGAAGACCCAGTACTTC
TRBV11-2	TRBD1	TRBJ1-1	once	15	CASSARGQGVTEAFF	TGTGCCAGCAGCGCCCGGGGGCAGGGGGTAACTGAAGCTTTCTTT
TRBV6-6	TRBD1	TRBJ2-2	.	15	CASRKGQSHTGELFF	TGTGCCAGCAGGAAGGGACAGTCCCACACCGGGGAGCTGTTTTTT
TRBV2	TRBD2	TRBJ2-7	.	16	CASRPGTKRHHYEQYF	TGTGCCAGCAGGCCCGGGACTAAAAGACACCACTACGAGCAGTACTTC
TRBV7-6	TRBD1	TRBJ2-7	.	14	CASSLPDRQYEQYF	TGTGCCAGCAGCTTACCGGACAGGCAATACGAGCAGTACTTC
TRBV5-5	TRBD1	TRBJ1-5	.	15	CASSFGDRRDQPQHF	TGTGCCAGCAGCTTTGGGGACAGGAGGGATCAGCCCCAGCATTTT
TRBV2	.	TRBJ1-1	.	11	CAGQLQDRAFF	TGTGCCGGCCAGTTACAGGATAGGGCTTTCTTT
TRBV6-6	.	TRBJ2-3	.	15	CASVPSDRVTDTQYF	TGTGCCAGCGTCCCGTCGGACAGAGTCACAGATACGCAGTATTTT
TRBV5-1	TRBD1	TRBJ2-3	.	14	CASSSGTGRDTQYF	TGCGCCAGCAGCTCCGGGACAGGGAGGGATACGCAGTATTTT
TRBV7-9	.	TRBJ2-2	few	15	CASSLHAGVSGELFF	TGTGCCAGCAGCTTACATGCAGGGGTGTCCGGGGAGCTGTTTTTT